This T cell receptor beta chain is from a study of regulatory T cells in long-lasting Graves disease. Time point defined: newly diagnosed GD, antithyroid drugs for less than 3 months. RNA extracted from PBMCs served as the sequencing template. Both iRepertoire HTBI primers and Arm-PCR of CDR3 regions were used to build the TCR beta libraries. Each CDR3 protein gets one entry after TCRdb re-called the multiplex PCR reads with MiXCR. Found here are a few hundred thousand distinct CDR3 sequences, over 15% of them singletons; the top ten hold approximately 30%. The CDR3 loop spans 16 amino acids. V lost 5 bases, J lost 1 base, and 7 bases stayed unmatched. CDR1 SNHLY and CDR2 FYNNEI come from the germline V gene. These sequences were also reported in another study, on T cells in Graves' hyperthyroidism and ophthalmopathy.

This sample comprised peripheral blood mononuclear cells (PBMCs), obtained at new diagnosis, from a patient treated with antithyroid drugs. The TCR was taken from a man aged 35 to 55 with Graves disease. The V and J genes are TRBV2 and TRBJ2-2, with 7 bases identical to TRBD1. The CDR3 reads CASSKDRAGNTGELFF. DNA of the CDR3: TGTGCCAGCAGTAAAGACAGGGCAGGGAACACCGGGGAGCTGTTTTTT.